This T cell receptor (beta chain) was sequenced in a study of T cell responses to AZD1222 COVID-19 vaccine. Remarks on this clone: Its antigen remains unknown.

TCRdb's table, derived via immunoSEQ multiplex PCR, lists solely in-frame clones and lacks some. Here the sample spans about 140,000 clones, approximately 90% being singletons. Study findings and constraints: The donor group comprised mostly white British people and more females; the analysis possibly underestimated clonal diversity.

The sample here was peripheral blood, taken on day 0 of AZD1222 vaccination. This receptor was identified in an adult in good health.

The CDR3 nucleotides read TGTGCCAGCAGCTTAGGAGAAGGGTGGTATGGCTACACCTTC. Translation gives CASSLGEGWYGYTF. The chain carries TRBV7-9 and TRBJ1-2; no reliable D call. This CDR3 is built from 14 residues. Germline V gene data show CDR1 as SEHNR and CDR2 as FQNEAQ (reference sequence). V dropped 1 base and J dropped 5 bases, with 11 bases sitting between them.